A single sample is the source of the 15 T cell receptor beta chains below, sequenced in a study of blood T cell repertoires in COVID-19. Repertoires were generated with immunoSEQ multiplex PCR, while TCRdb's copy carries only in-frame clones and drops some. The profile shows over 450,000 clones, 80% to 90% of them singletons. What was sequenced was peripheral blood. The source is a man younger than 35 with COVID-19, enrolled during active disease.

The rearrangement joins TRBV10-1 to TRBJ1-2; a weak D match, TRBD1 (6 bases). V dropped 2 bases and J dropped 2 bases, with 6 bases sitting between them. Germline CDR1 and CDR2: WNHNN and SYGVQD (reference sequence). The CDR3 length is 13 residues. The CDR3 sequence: CASSETGNYGYTF. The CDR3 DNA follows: TGCGCCAGCAGTGAGACAGGGAACTATGGCTACACCTTC.

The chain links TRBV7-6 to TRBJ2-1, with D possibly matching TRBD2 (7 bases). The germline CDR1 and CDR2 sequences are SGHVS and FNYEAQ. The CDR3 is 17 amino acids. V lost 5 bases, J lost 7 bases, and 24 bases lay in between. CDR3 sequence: CASSTGGRALVSNEQFF. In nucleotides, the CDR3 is TGTGCCAGCAGCACGGGGGGCCGGGCCCTGGTGAGTAATGAGCAGTTCTTC. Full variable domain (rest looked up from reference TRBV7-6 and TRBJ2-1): GAGVSQSPRYKVTKRGQDVALRCDPISGHVSLYWYRQALGQGPEFLTYFNYEAQQDKSGLPNDRFSAERPEGSISTLTIQRTEQRDSAMYRCASSTGGRALVSNEQFFGPGTRLTVL.

This CDR3 is CASSTMGQGAGGYTF. The DNA for the CDR3 is TGTGCCAGCAGCACGATGGGACAGGGGGCGGGTGGCTACACCTTC. The chain is built from TRBV5-4 and TRBJ1-2; 12 bases fit TRBD1. CDR1 SGHNT and CDR2 YYREEE come from the germline V gene (reference sequence). The CDR3 sequence is 15 residues long. J lost 7 bases, V lost 4 bases, and 8 bases had no gene match.

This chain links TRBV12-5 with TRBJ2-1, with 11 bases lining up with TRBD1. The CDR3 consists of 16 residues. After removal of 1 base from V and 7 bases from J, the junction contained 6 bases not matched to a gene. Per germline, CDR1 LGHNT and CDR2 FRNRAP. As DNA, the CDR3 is TGTGCTAGTGGTTTGGGGGGACAGGGGGTCGGGAATGAGCAGTTCTTC. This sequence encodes CASGLGGQGVGNEQFF.

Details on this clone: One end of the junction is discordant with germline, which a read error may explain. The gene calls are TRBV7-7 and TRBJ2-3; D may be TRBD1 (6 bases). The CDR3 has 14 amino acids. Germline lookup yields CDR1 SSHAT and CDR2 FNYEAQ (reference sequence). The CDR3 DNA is TGTGCTAGCAGCCCGGGACATTTCACAGATACGCAGTATTTT. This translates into CASSPGHFTDTQYF.

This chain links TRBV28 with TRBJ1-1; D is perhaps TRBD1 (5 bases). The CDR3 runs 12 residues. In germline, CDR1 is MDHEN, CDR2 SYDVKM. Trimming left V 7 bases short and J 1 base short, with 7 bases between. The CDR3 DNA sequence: TGTGCCAGCATAACAGGGAACACTGAAGCTTTCTTT. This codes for CASITGNTEAFF.

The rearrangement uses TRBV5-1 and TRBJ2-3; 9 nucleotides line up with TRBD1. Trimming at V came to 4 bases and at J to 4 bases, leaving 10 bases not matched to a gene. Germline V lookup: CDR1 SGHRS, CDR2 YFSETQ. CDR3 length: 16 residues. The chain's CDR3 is CASSRMGTGRSDTQYF. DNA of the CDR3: TGCGCCAGCAGCCGAATGGGGACAGGGAGATCAGATACGCAGTATTTT.

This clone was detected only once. The CDR3 region is CASSYCFGTSTDTQYF. For the CDR3, the DNA is TGTGCCAGCAGTTATTGTTTCGGGACTAGCACAGATACGCAGTATTTT. The chain combines TRBV6-9 with TRBJ2-3; the D gene is possibly TRBD2 (6 bases). V was pared by 1 base and J by 0 bases, with 11 bases between. The CDR3 has 16 residues. Germline CDR1 is MNHGY and CDR2 is SVAAGI.

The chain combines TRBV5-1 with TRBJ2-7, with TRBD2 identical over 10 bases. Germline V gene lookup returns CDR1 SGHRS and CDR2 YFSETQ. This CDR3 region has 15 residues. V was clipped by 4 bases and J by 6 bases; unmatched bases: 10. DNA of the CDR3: TGCGCCAGCAGCGGGTCGAGCGGGAGGGCCGTCGAGCAGTACTTC. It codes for CASSGSSGRAVEQYF.

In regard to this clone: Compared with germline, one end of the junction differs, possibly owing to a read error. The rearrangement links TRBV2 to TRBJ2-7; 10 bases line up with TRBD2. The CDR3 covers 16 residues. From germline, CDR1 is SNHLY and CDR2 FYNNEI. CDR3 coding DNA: TGTGCCAGCAGTAAAGCTAGCGGGAGTCACCCCTACGAGCAGTACTTC. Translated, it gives CASSKASGSHPYEQYF.

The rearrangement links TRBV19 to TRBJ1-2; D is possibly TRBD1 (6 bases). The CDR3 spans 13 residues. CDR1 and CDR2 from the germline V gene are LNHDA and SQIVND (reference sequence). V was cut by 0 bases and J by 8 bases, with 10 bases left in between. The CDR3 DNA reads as TGTGCCAGTAGTATAGATCGCAGGGGAGGCTACACCTTC. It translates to CASSIDRRGGYTF.

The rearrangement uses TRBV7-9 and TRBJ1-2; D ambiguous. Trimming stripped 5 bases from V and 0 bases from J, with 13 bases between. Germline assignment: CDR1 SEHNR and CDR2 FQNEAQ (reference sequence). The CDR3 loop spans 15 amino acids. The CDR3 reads CASSPSDLANYGYTF. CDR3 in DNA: TGTGCCAGCAGCCCCTCGGACTTAGCTAACTATGGCTACACCTTC.

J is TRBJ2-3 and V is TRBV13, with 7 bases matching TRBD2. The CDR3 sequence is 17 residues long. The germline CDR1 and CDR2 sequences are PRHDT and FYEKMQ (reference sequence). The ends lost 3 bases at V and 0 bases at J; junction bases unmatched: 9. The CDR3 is CASSLAGVFSSTDTQYF. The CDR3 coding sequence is TGTGCCAGCAGCTTGGCGGGGGTCTTTTCTAGCACAGATACGCAGTATTTT.

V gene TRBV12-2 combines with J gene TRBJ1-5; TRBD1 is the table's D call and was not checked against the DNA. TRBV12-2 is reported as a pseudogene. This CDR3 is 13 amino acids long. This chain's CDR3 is CASRLRQNQPQHF. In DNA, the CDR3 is TGTGCAAGTCGCTTACGACAGAATCAGCCCCAGCATTTT.

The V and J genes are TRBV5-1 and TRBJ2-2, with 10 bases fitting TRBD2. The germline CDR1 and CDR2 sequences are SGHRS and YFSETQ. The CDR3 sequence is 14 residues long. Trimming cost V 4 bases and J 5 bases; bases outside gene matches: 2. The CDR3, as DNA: TGCGCCAGCAGCCTGACTAGCGGGACCGGGGAGCTGTTTTTT. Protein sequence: CASSLTSGTGELFF.